What follows are 9 T cell receptor beta chains derived from one specimen sequenced in a study of shared clonotypes between healthy human individuals. Using immunoSEQ multiplex PCR, the repertoire was profiled, and TCRdb retains in-frame clones only, with some absent. The table includes under 750,000 clones, 55% to 75% detected once. The source material was memory CD4+ T cells sorted from blood. Specified subset: CD45RA-negative fraction. These receptors all stem from a young woman in good health.

The chain combines TRBV4-2 with TRBJ2-3, with 14 bases identical to TRBD2. Germline V lookup: CDR1 LGHNA, CDR2 YNFKEQ. The J segment lost 3 bases and the V segment lost 4 bases, leaving 9 bases of the junction unmatched. The CDR3 is 18 amino acids. Here the CDR3 reads CASSRGTSGSSLTDTQYF. CDR3 DNA sequence: TGTGCCAGCAGCCGAGGGACTAGCGGGAGTTCCCTGACAGATACGCAGTATTTT.

The CDR3 reads CASSWGQGNNEQYF. CDR3 nucleotide sequence: TGTGCCAGCAGCTGGGGACAGGGTAACAACGAGCAGTACTTC. J is TRBJ2-7 and V is TRBV5-5, with TRBD1 matching over 9 bases. V was clipped by 3 bases and J by 5 bases; unmatched bases: 6. This CDR3 contains 14 residues. Germline V gene lookup returns CDR1 SGHKS and CDR2 YYEKEE (reference sequence).

The chain links TRBV11-2 to TRBJ2-1; TRBD2 aligns across 14 bases. In germline, CDR1 is SGHAT, CDR2 FQNNGV. The CDR3 extends over 17 amino acids. Germline trimming cut 1 base from V and 9 bases from J; bases unmatched to any gene: 8. The CDR3 here is CASSLAQGTSGSGEQFF. The CDR3 nucleotides read TGTGCCAGCAGCTTAGCCCAGGGGACTAGCGGGAGTGGTGAGCAGTTCTTC.

A note on this clone: Other nucleotide sequences in the sample specify the same CDR3. J is TRBJ1-1 and V is TRBV18; D uncertain. Germline CDR1 reads KGHSH; CDR2 reads LQKENI. The CDR3 has 14 residues. V was shortened by 3 bases and J by 0 bases, with 8 bases between the two germline ends. This CDR3 is CASSPREMNTEAFF. CDR3 in DNA: TGTGCCAGCTCACCTAGAGAGATGAACACTGAAGCTTTCTTT.

This chain links TRBV7-9 with TRBJ2-7, with 12 bases fitting TRBD1. From germline, CDR1 is SEHNR and CDR2 FQNEAQ (reference sequence). The CDR3 has 16 amino acids. Trimming took 4 bases from V and 9 from J; bases not matched to a gene: 13. The CDR3 here is CASSSTGTGGSSGQYF. The CDR3 region has the DNA TGTGCCAGCAGCTCCACCGGGACAGGGGGCTCCTCGGGGCAGTACTTC.

This clone appeared a single time. The V gene is TRBV7-2, the J gene TRBJ2-7, with D unclear. V was trimmed by 5 bases and J by 4 bases, leaving 15 bases between them. The CDR3 is 14 residues long. Germline V gene lookup returns CDR1 SGHTA and CDR2 FQGNSA. CDR3 bases: TGTGCCAGCAGCCTCGGACCGGGCCTGTACGAGCAGTACTTC. Translating gives CASSLGPGLYEQYF.

This clone was counted between two and nine times. The chain links TRBV11-2 to TRBJ2-5; D unclear. This CDR3 has 13 amino acids. Trimming removed 3 bases at V and 2 bases at J, with 7 bases between. Germline CDR1 and CDR2: SGHAT and FQNNGV. The CDR3 region has the DNA TGTGCCAGCAGCTTTAATACTCAAGAGACCCAGTACTTC. As protein: CASSFNTQETQYF.

This clone occurred a few times. The gene calls are TRBV19 and TRBJ1-5; D remains unclear. CDR1 is LNHDA and CDR2 is SQIVND in the germline V gene (reference sequence). The CDR3 totals 13 residues. V lost 5 bases and J 4 bases, leaving 9 bases between the germline ends. CDR3 in amino acids: CASSWGFNQPQHF. The DNA of the CDR3 is TGTGCCAGTAGTTGGGGTTTTAATCAGCCCCAGCATTTT.

V usage is TRBV27 and J usage is TRBJ2-7; possibly TRBD2 for D (5 bases). The CDR3 spans 15 residues. Germline V gene data show CDR1 as MNHEY and CDR2 as SMNVEV (reference sequence). V shed 10 bases and J shed 0 bases, with 19 bases lying between them. The CDR3 nucleotides are TGTGCCACCCGGTATGATGGAGCGGCCTCCTACGAGCAGTACTTC. Residues: CATRYDGAASYEQYF.